This TCR beta chain is from a study of cytomegalovirus exposure and HLA in healthy donors. Findings and caveats of the study: It was approximately 170 TCR beta chains that were listed as cytomegalovirus-associated.

Some clones are missing from TCRdb's copy, which holds only in-frame ones; the method was immunoSEQ multiplex PCR. Of 100,000 to 150,000 clones in the sample, around 94% were seen once. Among the roughly 120 subjects of the validation cohort, separate from the approximately 660-subject first cohort, were the donors. In the case of this clone: Its antigen is unidentified.

The sample was PBMCs. This receptor was identified in a young woman in good health and CMV-seronegative.

The CDR3: CAWSASGLPLFF. DNA for the CDR3: TGTGCCTGGAGTGCCTCCGGACTACCGTTGTTCTTC. This sequence joins TRBV30 and TRBJ2-1; perhaps TRBD2 as D (6 bases). The CDR3 length is 12 residues. Trimming removed 1 base at V and 15 bases at J, with 16 bases between. Looked up from germline, CDR1 is GTSNPN and CDR2 is SVGIG (reference sequence).